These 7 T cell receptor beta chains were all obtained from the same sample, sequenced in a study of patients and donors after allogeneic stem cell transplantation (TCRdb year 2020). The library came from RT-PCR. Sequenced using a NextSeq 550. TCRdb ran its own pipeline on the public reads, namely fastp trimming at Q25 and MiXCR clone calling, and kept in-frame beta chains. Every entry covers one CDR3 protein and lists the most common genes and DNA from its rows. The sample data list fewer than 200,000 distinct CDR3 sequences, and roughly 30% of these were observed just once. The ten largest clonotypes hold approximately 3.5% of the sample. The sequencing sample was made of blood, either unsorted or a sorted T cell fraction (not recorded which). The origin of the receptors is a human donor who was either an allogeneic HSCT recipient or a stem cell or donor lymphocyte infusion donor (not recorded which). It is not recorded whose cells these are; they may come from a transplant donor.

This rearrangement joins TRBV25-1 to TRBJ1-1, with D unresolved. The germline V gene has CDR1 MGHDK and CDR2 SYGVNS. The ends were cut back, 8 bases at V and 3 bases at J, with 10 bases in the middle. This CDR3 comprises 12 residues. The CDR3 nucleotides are TGTGCCAGCCAGGATAGTTACACTGAAGCTTTCTTT. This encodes CASQDSYTEAFF.

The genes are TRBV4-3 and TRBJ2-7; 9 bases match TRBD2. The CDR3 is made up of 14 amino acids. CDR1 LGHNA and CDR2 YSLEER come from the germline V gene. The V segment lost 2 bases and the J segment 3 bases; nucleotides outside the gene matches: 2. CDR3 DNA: TGCGCCAGCAGCCAATTACTAGCGGGCTACGAGCAGTACTTC. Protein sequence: CASSQLLAGYEQYF.

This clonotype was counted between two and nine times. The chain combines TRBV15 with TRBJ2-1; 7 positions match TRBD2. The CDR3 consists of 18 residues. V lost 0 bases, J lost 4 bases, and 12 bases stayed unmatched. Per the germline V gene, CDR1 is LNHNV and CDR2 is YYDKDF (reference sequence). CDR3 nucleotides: TGTGCCACCAGCAGAGATCCTCCGGGGCTAGCGGTATACAATGAGCAGTTCTTC. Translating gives CATSRDPPGLAVYNEQFF.

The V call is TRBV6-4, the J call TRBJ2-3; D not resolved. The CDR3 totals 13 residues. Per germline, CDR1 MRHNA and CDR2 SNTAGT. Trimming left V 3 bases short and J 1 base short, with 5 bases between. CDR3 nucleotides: TGTGCCAGCAGTGAAAGCGGCACAGATACGCAGTATTTT. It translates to CASSESGTDTQYF.

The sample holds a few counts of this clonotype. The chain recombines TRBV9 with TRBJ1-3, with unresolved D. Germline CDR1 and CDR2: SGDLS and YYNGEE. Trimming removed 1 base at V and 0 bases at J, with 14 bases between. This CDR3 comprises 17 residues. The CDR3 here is CASSVTTQTSSGNTIYF. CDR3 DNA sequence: TGTGCCAGCAGCGTAACCACCCAAACCTCCTCTGGAAACACCATATATTTT.

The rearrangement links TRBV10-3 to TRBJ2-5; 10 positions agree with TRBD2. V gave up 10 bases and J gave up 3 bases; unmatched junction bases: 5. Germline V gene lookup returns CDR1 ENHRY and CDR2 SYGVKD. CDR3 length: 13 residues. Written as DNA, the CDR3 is TGTGCCACTTCACTAGCGGGAAAAGAGACCCAGTACTTC. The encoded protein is CATSLAGKETQYF.

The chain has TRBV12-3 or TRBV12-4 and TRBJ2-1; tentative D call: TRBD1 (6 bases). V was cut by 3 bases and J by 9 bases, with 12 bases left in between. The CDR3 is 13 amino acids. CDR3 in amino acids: CASSLRKGGEQFF. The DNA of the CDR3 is TGTGCCAGCAGTTTGAGAAAAGGGGGTGAGCAGTTCTTC.